This T cell receptor (beta chain) was documented in a study of T cell responses to AZD1222 COVID-19 vaccine. General study findings and limits: Unmutated variant regions are reportedly targeted by nearly half of spike-specific TCRs. Repertoire collection took place solely once the T cell response had peaked. An increase in Spike-specific TCR breadth and depth was observed after two AZD1222 doses.

Assay: immunoSEQ multiplex PCR; the TCRdb copy retains only in-frame clones and omits some. The table has 75,000 to 90,000 clones, approximately 83% seen once. Unmatched junction bases numbered 7, after V lost 2 bases and J lost 5 bases. From germline, CDR1 is LGHDT and CDR2 YNNKEL (reference sequence). This CDR3 is 15 amino acids long. Samples with a second dose at about 4 or about 12 weeks were pooled together. As to this clone: Its antigen is currently unknown.

Sequences were derived from peripheral blood, sampled 28 days after the second AZD1222 dose. The sequence came from an adult who received the AZD1222 COVID-19 vaccine. The chain links TRBV3-1 (or the pseudogene TRBV3-2) to TRBJ2-5; 8 bases map to TRBD2. Here the CDR3 DNA reads TGTGCCAGCAGCCAATCCTTAGCGGGGTGGGAGACCCAGTACTTC. Amino acids: CASSQSLAGWETQYF.